Listed below are T cell receptor beta chains from one sample, sequenced in a study of blood T cell repertoires in COVID-19. The repertoire was sequenced with immunoSEQ multiplex PCR; TCRdb's copy has only in-frame clones and lacks some. Here the sample spans more than 70,000 clones, under 95% being singletons. What was sequenced was peripheral blood. These receptors were collected from a woman between 50 and 59 years old in a cohort sampled during active COVID-19. Each CDR3 is given with its conserved first and last residue. A D gene is named only where the DNA matches it firmly.

TRBD2	TRBJ2-1	TRBV12-3/TRBV12-4	TGTGCCAGCAGTTTGGGACTAGCATTAGGGCAGTTCTTC	CASSLGLALGQFF
TRBD1	TRBJ1-1	TRBV5-1	TGCGCCAGCAGCTCCCCCGGGACAGGGGCACGTATTCGCACTGAAGCTTTCTTT	CASSSPGTGARIRTEAFF
NA	TRBJ2-1	TRBV11-3	TGTGCCAGCAGCTTAGTCCGTAACTACGCGATTGGAAATGAGCAGTTCTTC	CASSLVRNYAIGNEQFF
NA	TRBJ1-2	TRBV29-1	TGCAGCGTTAGTCAAGGGAGGGCCGATGGCTACACCTTC	CSVSQGRADGYTF
TRBD2	TRBJ2-7	TRBV19	TGTGCCAGTAGTAGGCTAGCGGGAGTTTACGAGCAGTACTTC	CASSRLAGVYEQYF
NA	TRBJ2-7	TRBV6-5	TGTGCCAGCAGTTACTCCGGGACACCGTCCTCCTACGAGCAGTACTTC	CASSYSGTPSSYEQYF
NA	TRBJ1-1	TRBV7-8	TGTGCCAGCACCCAAGGGCAGGGAGGGAACACTGAAGCTTTCTTT	CASTQGQGGNTEAFF
TRBD1	TRBJ1-2	TRBV6-6	TGTGCCAGCAGTATCCGGACAGGGTATGGCTACACCTTC	CASSIRTGYGYTF
TRBD1	TRBJ2-5	TRBV24-1	TGTGCCACCAGTGATTTGCGGGACAGTGGTGGGGAGACCCAGTACTTC	CATSDLRDSGGETQYF
NA	TRBJ1-1	TRBV5-1	TGCGCCAGCAGCTTGGCCGGGGGGCAGGGTGAAGCTTTCTTT	CASSLAGGQGEAFF
TRBD1	TRBJ1-1	TRBV25-1	TGTGCCAGCGGACAGGGGCGTGGGAACACTGAAGCTTTCTTT	CASGQGRGNTEAFF
NA	TRBJ1-1	TRBV2	TGTGCCAGCAGTGAATCGAGGGGGACATCTAACACTGAAGCTTTCTTT	CASSESRGTSNTEAFF
NA	TRBJ1-5	TRBV28	TGTGCCAGCCAACAGGGTGGGAGTCAGCCCCAGCATTTT	CASQQGGSQPQHF
TRBD1	TRBJ1-1	TRBV19	TGTGCCAGTAGTACGAGACAGGGGCCGAACACTGAAGCTTTCTTT	CASSTRQGPNTEAFF
NA	TRBJ2-7	TRBV2	TGTGCCAGCAGGTCCAGCGGAATCCCCCAAGGACTCGAGCAGTACTTC	CASRSSGIPQGLEQYF
TRBD1	TRBJ1-1	TRBV4-1	TGCGCCAGCACTAGGTCAGGGGGCGATAACACTGAAGCTTTCTTT	CASTRSGGDNTEAFF
NA	TRBJ2-3	TRBV7-8	TGTGCCAGCAGCCATATTTGGTTAGGGGACAACACAGATACGCAGTATTTT	CASSHIWLGDNTDTQYF